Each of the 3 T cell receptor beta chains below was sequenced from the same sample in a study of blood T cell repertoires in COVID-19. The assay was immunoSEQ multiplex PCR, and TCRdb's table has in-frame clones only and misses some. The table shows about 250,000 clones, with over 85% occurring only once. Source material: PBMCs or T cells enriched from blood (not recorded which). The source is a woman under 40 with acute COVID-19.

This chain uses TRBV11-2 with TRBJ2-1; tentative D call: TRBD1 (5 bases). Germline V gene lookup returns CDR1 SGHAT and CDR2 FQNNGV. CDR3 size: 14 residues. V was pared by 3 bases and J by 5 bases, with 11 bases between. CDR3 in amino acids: CASSFRGPHNEQFF. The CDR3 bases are TGTGCCAGCAGCTTTAGGGGCCCCCACAATGAGCAGTTCTTC.

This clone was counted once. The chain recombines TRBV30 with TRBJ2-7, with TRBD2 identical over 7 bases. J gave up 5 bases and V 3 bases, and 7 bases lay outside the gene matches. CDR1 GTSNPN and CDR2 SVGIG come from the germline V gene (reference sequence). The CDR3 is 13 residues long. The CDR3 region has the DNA TGTGCCTGGAGCTGGGGGGGGGATAACGAGCAGTACTTC. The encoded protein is CAWSWGGDNEQYF.

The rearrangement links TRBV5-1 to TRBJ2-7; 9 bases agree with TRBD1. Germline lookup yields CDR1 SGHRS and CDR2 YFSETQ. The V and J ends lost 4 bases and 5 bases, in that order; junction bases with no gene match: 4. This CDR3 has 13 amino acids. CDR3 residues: CASSRRTGDEQYF. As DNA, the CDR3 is TGCGCCAGCAGCCGGAGGACAGGGGACGAGCAGTACTTC.